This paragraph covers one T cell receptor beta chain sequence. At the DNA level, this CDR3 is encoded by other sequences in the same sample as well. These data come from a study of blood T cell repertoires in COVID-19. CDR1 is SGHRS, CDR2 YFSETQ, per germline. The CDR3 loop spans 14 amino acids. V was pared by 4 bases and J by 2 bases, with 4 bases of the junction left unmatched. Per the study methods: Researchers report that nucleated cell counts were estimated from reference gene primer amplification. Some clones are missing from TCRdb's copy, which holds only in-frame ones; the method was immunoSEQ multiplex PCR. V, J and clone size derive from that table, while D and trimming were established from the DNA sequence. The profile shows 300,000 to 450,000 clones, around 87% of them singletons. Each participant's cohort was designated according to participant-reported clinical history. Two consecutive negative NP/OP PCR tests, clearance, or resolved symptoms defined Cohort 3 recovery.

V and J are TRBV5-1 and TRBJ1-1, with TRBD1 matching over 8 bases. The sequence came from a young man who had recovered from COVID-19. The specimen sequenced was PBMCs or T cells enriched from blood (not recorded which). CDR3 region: CASSPGQGNTEAFF. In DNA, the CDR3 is TGCGCCAGCAGCCCTGGACAGGGAAACACTGAAGCTTTCTTT.